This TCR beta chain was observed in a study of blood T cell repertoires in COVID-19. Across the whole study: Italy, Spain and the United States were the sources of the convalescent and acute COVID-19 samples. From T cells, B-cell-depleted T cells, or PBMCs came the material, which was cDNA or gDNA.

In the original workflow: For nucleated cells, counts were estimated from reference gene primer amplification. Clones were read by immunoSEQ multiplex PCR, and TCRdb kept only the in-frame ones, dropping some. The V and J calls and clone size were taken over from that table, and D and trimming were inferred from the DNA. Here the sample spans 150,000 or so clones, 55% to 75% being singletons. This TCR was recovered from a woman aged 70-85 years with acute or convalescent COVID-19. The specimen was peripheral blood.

The CDR3: CASRDPDTAVYTF. The CDR3 coding sequence is TGTGCCAGCAGAGACCCAGATACAGCGGTCTACACCTTC. The chain combines TRBV6-4 with TRBJ1-2; the D is unclear. Germline V gene sequence: CDR1 MRHNA, CDR2 SNTAGT. There are 13 residues in the CDR3. Between the trimmed V and J ends, which lost 6 bases and 10 bases, there was a span of 18 bases.